The 13 T cell receptor beta chains in this list originate from one sample, sequenced in a study of blood T cell repertoires in COVID-19. This table comes from immunoSEQ multiplex PCR, and its TCRdb copy is limited to in-frame clones, with some not included. The sample includes 80,000 or so clones, approximately 85% seen only once; the top ten take 8.5% to 10%. Sequencing was carried out using peripheral blood. These TCRs come from a man in his fifties with COVID-19, enrolled during active disease.

This clone was counted between two and nine times. The CDR3: CASSYGSWTGNNSPLHF. DNA for the CDR3: TGTGCCAGCAGTTACGGGTCCTGGACAGGGAATAATTCACCCCTCCACTTT. V usage is TRBV6-2 or TRBV6-3 and J usage is TRBJ1-6, with 8 bases lining up with TRBD1. J was trimmed by 5 bases and V by 2 bases; bases with no gene match: 8. The CDR3 loop spans 17 amino acids. Germline V gene data show CDR1 as MNHEY and CDR2 as SVGEGT.

The count of this clone is one. The rearrangement joins TRBV6-6 to TRBJ1-6; TRBD1 matches at 8 bases. The CDR3 totals 16 residues. CDR1 is MNHNY, CDR2 SVGAGI, per germline (reference sequence). V lost 2 bases, J lost 8 bases, and 8 bases stayed unmatched. DNA for the CDR3: TGTGCCAGCAGTTACACCCCAGGGGGCCGGGATTCACCCCTCCACTTT. It specifies CASSYTPGGRDSPLHF.

This chain uses TRBV10-3 with TRBJ1-3, with TRBD1 matching 7 bases. The CDR3 sequence is 14 residues long. V lost 6 bases, J lost 4 bases, and 6 bases stayed unmatched. In germline, CDR1 is ENHRY, CDR2 SYGVKD. DNA for the CDR3: TGTGCCATCAGCGGGACAGAAGAGGGAAACACCATATATTTT. This translates into CAISGTEEGNTIYF.

This chain links TRBV19 with TRBJ2-7; tentatively, D is TRBD2 (6 bases). V lost 6 bases to trimming and J lost 0 bases, with 15 bases between them. Per the germline V gene, CDR1 is LNHDA and CDR2 is SQIVND (reference sequence). The CDR3 totals 15 residues. The CDR3 sequence is CASSPSGTFSYEQYF. The CDR3 DNA is TGTGCCAGTAGCCCGTCGGGGACTTTCTCCTACGAGCAGTACTTC.

This clone was counted a few times. The chain employs TRBV19 and TRBJ1-6; unclear D gene. CDR1 LNHDA and CDR2 SQIVND come from the germline V gene (reference sequence). This CDR3 spans 13 amino acids. V lost 1 base and J lost 7, with 5 bases in between. CDR3 in amino acids: CASSIGGNSPLHF. In DNA, the CDR3 is TGTGCCAGTAGTATAGGAGGAAATTCACCCCTCCACTTT.

J is TRBJ2-5 and V is TRBV5-1; 10 positions agree with TRBD1. The junction had 4 bases not matched to a gene; V was cut back by 7 bases and J by 4 bases. Per the germline V gene, CDR1 is SGHRS and CDR2 is YFSETQ. The CDR3 has 13 amino acids. CDR3 DNA sequence: TGCGCCAGCGGGACAGGGGCCGTAGAGACCCAGTACTTC. As protein: CASGTGAVETQYF.

The chain combines TRBV24-1 with TRBJ1-1; possibly TRBD1 for D (5 bases). The CDR3 is 15 amino acids. V lost 9 bases and J lost 0, with 16 bases in between. The V gene's germline CDR1 is KGHDR and CDR2 SFDVKD. Here the CDR3 DNA reads TGTGCCACCGAGGAGGGGCAGGGATTGAACACTGAAGCTTTCTTT. It codes for CATEEGQGLNTEAFF.

This clone has only one observation. The rearrangement links TRBV5-1 to TRBJ2-3; no firm D call. The CDR3 covers 13 residues. Germline V CDR1 and CDR2: SGHRS, YFSETQ. V was pared by 0 bases and J by 2 bases, with 4 bases between. DNA for the CDR3: TGCGCCAGCAGCTTGGTATACACAGATACGCAGTATTTT. Its protein product is CASSLVYTDTQYF. The whole variable domain, remainder taken from reference TRBV5-1 and TRBJ2-3, is KAGVTQTPRYLIKTRGQQVTLSCSPISGHRSVSWYQQTPGQGLQFLFEYFSETQRNKGNFPGRFSGRQFSNSRSEMNVSTLELGDSALYLCASSLVYTDTQYFGPGTRLTVL.

CDR3 DNA: TGTGCCAGCTCACCCCTGACAGGGAGGAATCAGCCCCAGCATTTT. As protein: CASSPLTGRNQPQHF. The V and J genes are TRBV18 and TRBJ1-5; TRBD1 matches at 7 bases. With V trimmed by 3 bases and J by 4 bases, 6 bases remained unmatched. The germline gives CDR1 KGHSH, CDR2 LQKENI. The CDR3 is made up of 15 amino acids.

This chain joins TRBV12-3 or TRBV12-4 and TRBJ1-2, with TRBD1 matching 7 bases. V lost 4 bases and J lost 5; bases outside the gene matches: 4. The CDR3 extends over 13 amino acids. The CDR3 protein is CASSSPGGYGYTF. The CDR3, as DNA: TGTGCCAGCAGTTCACCAGGGGGGTATGGCTACACCTTC.

The V and J genes are TRBV19 and TRBJ1-5; D might be TRBD1 (6 bases). The CDR3 runs 16 residues. V was shortened by 5 bases and J by 1 base, with 15 bases between the two germline ends. CDR1 LNHDA and CDR2 SQIVND come from the germline V gene (reference sequence). CDR3 amino acids: CASSGQQGGSNQPQHF. The CDR3 DNA follows: TGTGCCAGTAGTGGGCAACAGGGAGGGAGCAATCAGCCCCAGCATTTT.

The chain recombines TRBV6-1 with TRBJ2-1; D gene uncertain. The CDR3 runs 13 residues. V was shortened by 3 bases and J by 4 bases, with 7 bases between the two germline ends. CDR1 MNHNS and CDR2 SASEGT come from the germline V gene. CDR3: CASSDRSYNEQFF. The CDR3 region has the DNA TGTGCCAGCAGTGACCGCAGTTACAATGAGCAGTTCTTC.

In its sample, this clone was seen a few times. The rearrangement links TRBV4-2 to TRBJ2-7; D uncertain. V lost 2 bases and J lost 4, with 12 bases in between. Germline V gives CDR1 LGHNA, CDR2 YNFKEQ. This CDR3 has 14 amino acids. CDR3 amino acids: CASSQTAAGYEQYF. CDR3 DNA sequence: TGTGCCAGCAGCCAAACCGCGGCCGGTTACGAGCAGTACTTC.